A single sample gave rise to the 4 T cell receptor beta chains below, sequenced in a study of shared clonotypes between healthy human individuals. Profiled with immunoSEQ multiplex PCR; TCRdb holds only in-frame clones, not every one. The sample has about 960,000 clones; around 80% are singletons. Sequencing was performed on memory CD4+ T cells sorted from blood. Sample subset: CD45RA-negative fraction. Receptor source: a man aged 18 to 29 in good health.

V and J are TRBV5-5 and TRBJ2-2; a possible D gene is TRBD2 (6 bases). V gave up 2 bases and J gave up 4 bases, with 12 bases separating them. This CDR3 spans 15 amino acids. Germline V gene data show CDR1 as SGHKS and CDR2 as YYEKEE (reference sequence). The DNA of the CDR3 is TGTGCCAGCAGCTTTGTCCAGGGAGGCACCGGGGAGCTGTTTTTT. Its translation is CASSFVQGGTGELFF.

V usage is TRBV5-1 and J usage is TRBJ2-5, with D hard to call. The V and J ends lost 1 base and 4 bases respectively, with 11 bases between them. Germline assignment: CDR1 SGHRS and CDR2 YFSETQ. CDR3 length: 14 residues. The CDR3 loop reads CASSLFAMRETQYF. The CDR3 DNA sequence: TGCGCCAGCAGCTTGTTTGCCATGCGAGAGACCCAGTACTTC.

The V gene is TRBV9, the J gene TRBJ2-2; D is uncertain. The CDR3 sequence is 13 residues long. Germline V gives CDR1 SGDLS, CDR2 YYNGEE. V lost 0 bases and J 5 bases, leaving 5 bases between the germline ends. The CDR3 region has the DNA TGTGCCAGCAGCGTAGCCGTGACCGGGGAGCTGTTTTTT. This sequence encodes CASSVAVTGELFF.

The CDR3 spells CASRPGTLRTGELFF. The CDR3 coding sequence is TGTGCCAGCAGACCCGGGACCCTAAGGACCGGGGAGCTGTTTTTT. This chain uses TRBV28 with TRBJ2-2; D tentatively fits TRBD1 or TRBD2 (5 bases each). Per germline, CDR1 MDHEN and CDR2 SYDVKM. This CDR3 region has 15 residues. V was pared by 6 bases and J by 5 bases, with 16 bases between. Full variable domain (rest looked up from reference TRBV28 and TRBJ2-2): DVKVTQSSRYLVKRTGEKVFLECVQDMDHENMFWYRQDPGLGLRLIYFSYDVKMKEKGDIPEGYSVSREKKERFSLILESASTNQTSMYLCASRPGTLRTGELFFGEGSRLTVL.